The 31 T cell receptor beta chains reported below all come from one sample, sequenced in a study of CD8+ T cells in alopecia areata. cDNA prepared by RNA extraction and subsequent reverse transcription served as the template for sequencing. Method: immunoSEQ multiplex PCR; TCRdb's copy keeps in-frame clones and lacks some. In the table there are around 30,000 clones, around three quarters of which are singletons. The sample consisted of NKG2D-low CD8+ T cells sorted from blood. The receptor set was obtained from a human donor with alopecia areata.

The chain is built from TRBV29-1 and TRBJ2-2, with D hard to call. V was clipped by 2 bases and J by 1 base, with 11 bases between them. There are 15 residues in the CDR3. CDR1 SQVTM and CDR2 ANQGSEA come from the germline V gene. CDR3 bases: TGCAGCGTTGAATTACGGGCCGGGAACACCGGGGAGCTGTTTTTT. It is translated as CSVELRAGNTGELFF.

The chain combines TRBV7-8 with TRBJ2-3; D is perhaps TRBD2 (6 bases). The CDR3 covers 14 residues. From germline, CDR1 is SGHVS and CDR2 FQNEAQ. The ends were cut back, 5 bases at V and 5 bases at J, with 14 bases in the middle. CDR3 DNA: TGTGCCAGCAGCCGAGAGAGTAGCGGAGATACGCAGTATTTT. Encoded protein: CASSRESSGDTQYF.

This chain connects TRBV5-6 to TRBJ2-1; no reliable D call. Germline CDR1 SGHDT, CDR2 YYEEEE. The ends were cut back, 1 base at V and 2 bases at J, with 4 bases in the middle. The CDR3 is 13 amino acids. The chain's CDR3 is CASSLNTYNEQFF. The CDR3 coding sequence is TGTGCCAGCAGCTTGAACACCTACAATGAGCAGTTCTTC.

For the CDR3, the DNA is TGCGCCAGCAGCTTTGAGGGGCGGGAAGTCGGCGCAGGTCAGTTCTTC. It specifies CASSFEGREVGAGQFF. This sequence joins TRBV4-1 and TRBJ2-1; TRBD2 is a possible D gene (6 bases). CDR1 is MGHRA, CDR2 YSYEKL, per germline. V was shortened by 5 bases and J by 13 bases, with 27 bases between the two germline ends. The CDR3 is 16 residues long.

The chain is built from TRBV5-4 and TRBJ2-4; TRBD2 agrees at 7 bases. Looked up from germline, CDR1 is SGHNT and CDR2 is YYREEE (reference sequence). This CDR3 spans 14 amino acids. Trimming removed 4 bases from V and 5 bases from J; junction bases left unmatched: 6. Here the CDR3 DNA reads TGTGCCAGCAGCCCCTGGCTAGCGGAAAACATTCAGTACTTC. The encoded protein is CASSPWLAENIQYF.

CDR3 sequence (DNA): TGCAGCGCCCGAGCCACAGATACGCAGTATTTT. It codes for CSARATDTQYF. The chain recombines TRBV29-1 with TRBJ2-3; D gene uncertain. Trimming left V 7 bases short and J 2 bases short, with 7 bases between. The CDR3 runs 11 residues. CDR1 and CDR2 (germline): SQVTM, ANQGSEA.

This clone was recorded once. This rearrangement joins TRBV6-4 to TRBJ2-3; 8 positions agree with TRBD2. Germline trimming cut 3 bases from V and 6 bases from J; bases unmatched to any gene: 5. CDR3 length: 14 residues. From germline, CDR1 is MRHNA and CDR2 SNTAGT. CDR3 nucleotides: TGTGCCAGCAGTGAAACTAGCGGTAGGGATACGCAGTATTTT. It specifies CASSETSGRDTQYF.

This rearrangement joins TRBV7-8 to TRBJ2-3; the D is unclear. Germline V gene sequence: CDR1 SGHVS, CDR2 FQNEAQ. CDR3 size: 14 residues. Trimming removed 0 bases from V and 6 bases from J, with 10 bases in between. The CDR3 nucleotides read TGTGCCAGCAGCTTAGCTATGGAATCCGATACGCAGTATTTT. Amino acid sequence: CASSLAMESDTQYF.

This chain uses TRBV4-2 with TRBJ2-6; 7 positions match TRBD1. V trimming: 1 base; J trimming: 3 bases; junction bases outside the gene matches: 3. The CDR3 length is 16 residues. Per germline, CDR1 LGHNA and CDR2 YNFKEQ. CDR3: CASSQATGVGANVLTF. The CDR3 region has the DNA TGTGCCAGCAGCCAAGCTACAGGGGTTGGGGCCAACGTCCTGACTTTC.

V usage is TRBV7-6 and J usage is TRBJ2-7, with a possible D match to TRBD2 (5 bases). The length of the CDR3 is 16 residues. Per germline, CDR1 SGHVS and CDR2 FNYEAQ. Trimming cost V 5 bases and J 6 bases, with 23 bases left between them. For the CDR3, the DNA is TGTGCCAGCAGCCTTACCTTAGCGCGGGTAAAGAGCGAGCAGTACTTC. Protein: CASSLTLARVKSEQYF.

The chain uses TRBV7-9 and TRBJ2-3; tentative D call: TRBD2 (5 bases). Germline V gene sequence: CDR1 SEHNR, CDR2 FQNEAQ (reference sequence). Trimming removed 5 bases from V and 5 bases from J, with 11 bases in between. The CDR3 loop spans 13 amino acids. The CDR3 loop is CASSPSGGDTQYF. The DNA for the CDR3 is TGTGCCAGCAGCCCAAGCGGTGGAGATACGCAGTATTTT.

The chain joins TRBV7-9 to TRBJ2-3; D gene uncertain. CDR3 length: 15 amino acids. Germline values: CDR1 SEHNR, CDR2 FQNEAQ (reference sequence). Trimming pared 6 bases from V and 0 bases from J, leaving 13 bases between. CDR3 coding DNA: TGTGCCAGCAGGAATCAGGATGCTAGCACAGATACGCAGTATTTT. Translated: CASRNQDASTDTQYF.

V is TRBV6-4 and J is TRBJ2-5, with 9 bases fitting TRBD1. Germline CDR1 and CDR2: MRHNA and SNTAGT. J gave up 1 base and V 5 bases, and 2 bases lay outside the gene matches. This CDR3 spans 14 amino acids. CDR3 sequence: CASSPTGGQETQYF. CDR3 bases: TGTGCCAGCAGTCCGACAGGGGGCCAAGAGACCCAGTACTTC.

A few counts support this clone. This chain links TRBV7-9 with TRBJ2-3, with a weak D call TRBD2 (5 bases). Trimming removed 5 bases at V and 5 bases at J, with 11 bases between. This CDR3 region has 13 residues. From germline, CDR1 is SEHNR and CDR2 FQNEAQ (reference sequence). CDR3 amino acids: CASSPTREDTQYF. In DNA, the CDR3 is TGTGCCAGCAGCCCTACTAGGGAAGATACGCAGTATTTT.

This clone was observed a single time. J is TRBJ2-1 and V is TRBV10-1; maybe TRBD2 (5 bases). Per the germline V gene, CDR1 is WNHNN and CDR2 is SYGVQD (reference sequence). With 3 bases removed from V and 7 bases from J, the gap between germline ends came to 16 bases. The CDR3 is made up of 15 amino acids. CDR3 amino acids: CASSESSGSMNEQFF. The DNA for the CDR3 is TGCGCCAGCAGTGAATCTTCGGGATCAATGAATGAGCAGTTCTTC.

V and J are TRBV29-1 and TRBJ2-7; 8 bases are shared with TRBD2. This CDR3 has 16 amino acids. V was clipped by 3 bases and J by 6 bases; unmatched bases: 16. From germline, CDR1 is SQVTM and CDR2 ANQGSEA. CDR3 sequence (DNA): TGCAGCGTTGATTACCCGGGCGATTCGGGAGGGACCGAGCAGTACTTC. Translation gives CSVDYPGDSGGTEQYF.

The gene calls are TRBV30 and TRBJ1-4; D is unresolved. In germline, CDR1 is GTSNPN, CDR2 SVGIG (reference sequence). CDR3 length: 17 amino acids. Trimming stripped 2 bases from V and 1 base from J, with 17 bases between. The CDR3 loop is CAWSLAGSIGTNEKLFF. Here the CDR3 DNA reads TGTGCCTGGAGTTTGGCGGGTTCAATCGGAACTAATGAAAAACTGTTTTTT. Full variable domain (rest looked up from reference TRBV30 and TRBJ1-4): SQTIHQWPATLVQPVGSPLSLECTVEGTSNPNLYWYRQAAGRGLQLLFYSVGIGQISSEVPQNLSASRPQDRQFILSSKKLLLSDSGFYLCAWSLAGSIGTNEKLFFGSGTQLSVL.

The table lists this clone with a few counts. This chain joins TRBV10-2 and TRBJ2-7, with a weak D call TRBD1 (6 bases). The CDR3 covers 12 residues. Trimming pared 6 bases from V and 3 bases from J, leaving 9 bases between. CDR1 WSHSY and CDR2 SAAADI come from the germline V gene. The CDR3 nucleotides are TGCGCCAGCAGCGAACAGGGCTACGAGCAGTACTTC. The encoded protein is CASSEQGYEQYF.

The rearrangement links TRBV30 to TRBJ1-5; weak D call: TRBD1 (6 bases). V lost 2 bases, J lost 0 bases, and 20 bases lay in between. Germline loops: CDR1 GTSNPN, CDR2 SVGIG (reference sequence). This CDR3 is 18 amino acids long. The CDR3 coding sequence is TGTGCCTGGAGTATCCCAAACCGGGACACTGATAGCAATCAGCCCCAGCATTTT. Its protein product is CAWSIPNRDTDSNQPQHF.

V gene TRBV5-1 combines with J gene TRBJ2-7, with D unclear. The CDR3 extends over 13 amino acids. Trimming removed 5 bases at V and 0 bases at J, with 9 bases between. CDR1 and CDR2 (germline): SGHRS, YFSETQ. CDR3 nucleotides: TGCGCCAGCAGTCGTGCGGACTCCTACGAGCAGTACTTC. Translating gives CASSRADSYEQYF.

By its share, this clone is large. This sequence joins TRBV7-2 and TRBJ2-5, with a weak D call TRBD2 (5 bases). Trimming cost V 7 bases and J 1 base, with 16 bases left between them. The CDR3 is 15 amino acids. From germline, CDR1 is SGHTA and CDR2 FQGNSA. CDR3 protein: CASNEPNRGQETQYF. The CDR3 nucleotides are TGTGCCAGCAACGAACCCAACCGGGGCCAAGAGACCCAGTACTTC. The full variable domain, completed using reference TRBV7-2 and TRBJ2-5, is GAGVSQSPSNKVTEKGKDVELRCDPISGHTALYWYRQSLGQGLEFLIYFQGNSAPDKSGLPSDRFSAERTGGSVSTLTIQRTQQEDSAVYLCASNEPNRGQETQYFGPGTRLLVL.

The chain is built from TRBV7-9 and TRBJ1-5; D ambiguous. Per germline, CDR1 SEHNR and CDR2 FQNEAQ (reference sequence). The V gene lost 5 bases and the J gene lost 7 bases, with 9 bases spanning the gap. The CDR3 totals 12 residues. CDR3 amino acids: CASSTNNQPQHF. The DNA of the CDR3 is TGTGCCAGCAGCACAAATAACCAGCCCCAGCATTTT.

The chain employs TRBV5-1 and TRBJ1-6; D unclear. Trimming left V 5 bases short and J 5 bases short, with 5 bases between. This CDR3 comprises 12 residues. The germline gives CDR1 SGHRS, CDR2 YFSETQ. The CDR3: CASSSNNSPLHF. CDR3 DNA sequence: TGCGCCAGCAGTTCTAATAATTCACCCCTCCACTTT.

CDR3 in amino acids: CASSLPGLYNEQFF. CDR3 nucleotide sequence: TGCGCCAGCAGCCTTCCGGGACTATACAATGAGCAGTTCTTC. The chain links TRBV4-1 to TRBJ2-1, with 7 bases identical to TRBD2. Trimming took 4 bases from V and 4 from J; bases not matched to a gene: 4. Germline CDR1 is MGHRA and CDR2 is YSYEKL. This CDR3 contains 14 residues.

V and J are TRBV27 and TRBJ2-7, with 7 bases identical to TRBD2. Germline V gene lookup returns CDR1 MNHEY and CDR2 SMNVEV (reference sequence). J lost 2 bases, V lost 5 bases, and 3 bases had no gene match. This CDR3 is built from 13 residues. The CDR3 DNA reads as TGTGCCAGCAGTGAGGGACTACCCTACGAGCAGTACTTC. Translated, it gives CASSEGLPYEQYF.

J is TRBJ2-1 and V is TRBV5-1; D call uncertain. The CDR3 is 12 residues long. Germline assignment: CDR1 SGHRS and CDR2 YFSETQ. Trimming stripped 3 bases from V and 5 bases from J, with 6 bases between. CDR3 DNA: TGCGCCAGCAGCTGGATCCACAATGAGCAGTTCTTC. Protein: CASSWIHNEQFF.

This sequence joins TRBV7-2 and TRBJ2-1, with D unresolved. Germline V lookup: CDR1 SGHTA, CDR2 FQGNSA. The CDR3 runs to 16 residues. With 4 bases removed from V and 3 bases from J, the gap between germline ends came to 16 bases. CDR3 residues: CASSSGPNMGYNEQFF. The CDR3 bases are TGTGCCAGCAGCTCCGGGCCGAACATGGGCTACAATGAGCAGTTCTTC.

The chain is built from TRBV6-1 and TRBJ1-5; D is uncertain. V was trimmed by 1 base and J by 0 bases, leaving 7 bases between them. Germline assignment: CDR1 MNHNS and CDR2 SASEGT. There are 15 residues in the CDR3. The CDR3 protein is CASSEDEYSNQPQHF. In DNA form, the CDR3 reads TGTGCCAGCAGTGAAGACGAGTATAGCAATCAGCCCCAGCATTTT.

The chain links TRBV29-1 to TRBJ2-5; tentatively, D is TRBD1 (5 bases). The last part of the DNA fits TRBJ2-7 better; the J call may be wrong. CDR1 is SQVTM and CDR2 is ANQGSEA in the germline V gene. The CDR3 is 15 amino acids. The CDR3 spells CSVEDAGRPSYEQYF. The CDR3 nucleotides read TGCAGCGTTGAAGATGCAGGGCGGCCCTCCTACGAGCAGTACTTC.

CDR3 region: CSAIQQDLGYTF. The CDR3 region has the DNA TGCAGCGCCATACAACAGGACCTAGGCTACACCTTC. The rearrangement links TRBV29-1 to TRBJ1-2; possibly TRBD1 for D (5 bases). The CDR3 sequence is 12 residues long. Germline CDR1 is SQVTM and CDR2 is ANQGSEA. Trimming shortened V by 7 bases and J by 8 bases, and 17 bases separated the two germline ends.

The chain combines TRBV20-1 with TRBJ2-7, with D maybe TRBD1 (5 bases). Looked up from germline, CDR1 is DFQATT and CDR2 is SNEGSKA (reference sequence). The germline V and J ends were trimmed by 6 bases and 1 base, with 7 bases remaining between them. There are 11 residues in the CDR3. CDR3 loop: CSARQSYEQYF. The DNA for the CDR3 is TGCAGTGCCCGACAGTCCTACGAGCAGTACTTC.